These 25 T cell receptor beta chains originate from one sample sequenced in a study of T cell responses to AZD1222 COVID-19 vaccine. Data came from immunoSEQ multiplex PCR; TCRdb stores just in-frame clones and leaves some out. This sample yields approximately 120,000 clones, of which 87% are seen a single time; 8.5% to 12% belongs to the top ten. The sample here was peripheral blood, taken on day 0 of AZD1222 vaccination. The source of these receptors is an adult in good health.

This clone came up once. The V gene is TRBV30, the J gene TRBJ2-3, with D perhaps TRBD2 (6 bases). V was shortened by 0 bases and J by 4 bases, with 17 bases between the two germline ends. In germline, CDR1 is GTSNPN, CDR2 SVGIG (reference sequence). This CDR3 is 16 amino acids long. CDR3 DNA: TGTGCCTGGAGTGTGCCTGGTCGGGGGACTTCAGATACGCAGTATTTT. This gives the protein CAWSVPGRGTSDTQYF.

V usage is TRBV11-1 and J usage is TRBJ1-2; 8 nucleotides line up with TRBD1. The V segment lost 1 base and the J segment 4 bases; nucleotides outside the gene matches: 5. The CDR3 covers 15 residues. From germline, CDR1 is SGHAT and CDR2 FQDESV (reference sequence). In DNA form, the CDR3 reads TGTGCCAGCAGCTTAGAAGGGACAGGCGGCTATGGCTACACCTTC. The encoded protein is CASSLEGTGGYGYTF.

V usage is TRBV6-2 or TRBV6-3 and J usage is TRBJ1-5, with TRBD1 matching over 8 bases. Germline-derived CDR1 and CDR2 are MNHEY and SVGEGT. J lost 9 bases, V lost 5 bases, and 9 bases had no gene match. The CDR3 has 14 amino acids. This CDR3 reads CASSPRDRSGPQHF. DNA of the CDR3: TGTGCCAGCAGTCCCCGGGACAGGTCCGGGCCCCAGCATTTT.

J is TRBJ2-1 and V is TRBV7-9; 8 nucleotides align to TRBD1. The CDR3 has 15 residues. V gave up 5 bases and J gave up 4 bases; unmatched junction bases: 7. Germline lookup yields CDR1 SEHNR and CDR2 FQNEAQ (reference sequence). CDR3 amino acids: CASSPGTGAYNEQFF. DNA of the CDR3: TGTGCCAGCAGCCCCGGGACAGGTGCGTACAATGAGCAGTTCTTC.

The rearrangement uses TRBV7-9 and TRBJ2-1, with TRBD1 as a possible D gene (5 bases). CDR1 and CDR2 (germline): SEHNR, FQNEAQ (reference sequence). V was cut by 2 bases and J by 1 base, with 9 bases left in between. The CDR3 has 15 residues. Written as DNA, the CDR3 is TGTGCCAGCAGCTTATTGGCAGGGTCCTACAATGAGCAGTTCTTC. Encoded protein: CASSLLAGSYNEQFF.

This chain links TRBV4-2 with TRBJ2-1; 9 bases match TRBD2. This CDR3 contains 18 residues. V trimming: 1 base; J trimming: 6 bases; junction bases outside the gene matches: 13. Germline CDR1 LGHNA, CDR2 YNFKEQ. CDR3 coding DNA: TGTGCCAGCAGCCAAGGGGGGACTAGCCCGATAAGGGGCAATGAGCAGTTCTTC. Its protein is CASSQGGTSPIRGNEQFF.

In its sample, this clone was seen once. The chain recombines TRBV20-1 with TRBJ1-2, with D tentatively TRBD1 (5 bases). This CDR3 contains 13 residues. V was shortened by 4 bases and J by 1 base, with 10 bases between the two germline ends. Germline lookup yields CDR1 DFQATT and CDR2 SNEGSKA (reference sequence). CDR3 DNA: TGCAGTGCTAATGAGGGGATTAACTATGGCTACACCTTC. Residues: CSANEGINYGYTF.

The genes are TRBV16 and TRBJ1-3; D is unresolved. Germline V gives CDR1 KGHSY, CDR2 FQNENV. Trimming cost V 2 bases and J 4 bases, with 12 bases left between them. The CDR3 has 15 amino acids. CDR3 coding DNA: TGTGCCAGCAGCCAAGAGCCAGGCGGCGGAAACACCATATATTTT. Protein: CASSQEPGGGNTIYF.

This chain connects TRBV13 to TRBJ2-3, with 10 bases matching TRBD2. The CDR3 totals 16 residues. The V gene end was trimmed by 1 base and the J gene end by 4 bases; junction bases not matched to a gene: 5. Germline V gene lookup returns CDR1 PRHDT and CDR2 FYEKMQ (reference sequence). The CDR3: CASSLDGSGGPDTQYF. CDR3 nucleotides: TGTGCCAGCAGCTTAGATGGTAGCGGGGGGCCAGATACGCAGTATTTT.

This rearrangement joins TRBV15 to TRBJ1-6; the D gene is possibly TRBD1 (5 bases). Trimming took 4 bases from V and 7 from J, leaving 11 bases between them. The CDR3 length is 14 residues. The germline gives CDR1 LNHNV, CDR2 YYDKDF (reference sequence). The CDR3 region has the DNA TGTGCCACCAGCACCGGCAGGGTCAATTCACCCCTCCACTTT. This sequence encodes CATSTGRVNSPLHF.

The chain is built from TRBV2 and TRBJ1-1; D unresolved. CDR1 and CDR2 (germline): SNHLY, FYNNEI. V was shortened by 4 bases and J by 2 bases, with 5 bases between the two germline ends. This CDR3 comprises 12 residues. CDR3 residues: CASSAHNTEAFF. Here the CDR3 DNA reads TGTGCCAGCAGTGCACACAACACTGAAGCTTTCTTT.

The chain links TRBV24-1 to TRBJ2-6; 8 positions match TRBD2. The CDR3 sequence is 22 residues long. Germline V gene data show CDR1 as KGHDR and CDR2 as SFDVKD. With 2 bases clipped from V and 3 bases from J, the junction kept 20 bases outside the gene matches. The CDR3 DNA reads TGTGCCACCAGTGATTATCCCCACTCCCTCCGGAGCGGGAGTGGTGGGGCCAACGTCCTGACTTTC. Amino acid sequence: CATSDYPHSLRSGSGGANVLTF.

This chain connects TRBV5-4 to TRBJ2-2; 10 nucleotides line up with TRBD1. This CDR3 is built from 14 residues. Germline loops: CDR1 SGHNT, CDR2 YYREEE (reference sequence). J gave up 7 bases and V 3 bases, and 3 bases lay outside the gene matches. Written as DNA, the CDR3 is TGTGCCAGCAGCTACGGACAGGGGGACGGGGAGCTGTTTTTT. Its protein is CASSYGQGDGELFF.

V usage is TRBV25-1 and J usage is TRBJ1-5; 7 bases fit TRBD1. Germline-derived CDR1 and CDR2 are MGHDK and SYGVNS. This CDR3 is 15 amino acids long. Trimming cost V 3 bases and J 2 bases; bases outside gene matches: 4. The CDR3 loop is CASSDTGQGNQPQHF. The CDR3 DNA reads TGTGCCAGCAGTGATACTGGACAGGGCAATCAGCCCCAGCATTTT.

CDR3 residues: CASRDRGDTQYF. The CDR3 DNA is TGTGCCAGCAGGGACAGGGGCGATACGCAGTATTTT. The J gene is TRBJ2-3, the V gene TRBV2; 9 bases fit TRBD1. Germline trimming cut 6 bases from V and 6 bases from J; bases unmatched to any gene: 1. In germline, CDR1 is SNHLY, CDR2 FYNNEI. The CDR3 loop spans 12 amino acids.

With respect to this clone: The junction and the germline gene differ at one end; a read error may be behind it. J is TRBJ2-5 and V is TRBV2; D unresolved. CDR1 and CDR2 (germline): SNHLY, FYNNEI. This CDR3 comprises 12 residues. The CDR3, as DNA: TGTGCCAGCAAAGAACTCCAAGACACCCAGTACTTC. Protein sequence: CASKELQDTQYF.

This chain connects TRBV18 to TRBJ2-2; D is uncertain. Germline loops: CDR1 KGHSH, CDR2 LQKENI. The V and J ends lost 0 bases and 1 base respectively, with 3 bases between them. The CDR3 consists of 14 residues. CDR3 residues: CASSPPVNTGELFF. The CDR3 coding sequence is TGTGCCAGCTCACCACCAGTGAACACCGGGGAGCTGTTTTTT.

V gene TRBV6-5 combines with J gene TRBJ1-2; 10 bases are a match to TRBD1. The germline V gene encodes CDR1 MNHEY and CDR2 SVGAGI. With 1 base clipped from V and 5 bases from J, the junction kept 1 base outside the gene matches. This CDR3 is 14 amino acids long. The CDR3 here is CASSYWGQGYGYTF. CDR3 sequence (DNA): TGTGCCAGCAGTTACTGGGGACAGGGGTATGGCTACACCTTC.

This clone is a singleton in its sample. The chain links TRBV27 to TRBJ1-2, with 10 bases lining up with TRBD1. This CDR3 has 15 residues. CDR1 MNHEY and CDR2 SMNVEV come from the germline V gene (reference sequence). V lost 5 bases and J lost 6; bases outside the gene matches: 9. The CDR3 sequence: CASSVTGTGVNGYTF. CDR3 sequence (DNA): TGTGCCAGCAGTGTCACCGGGACAGGGGTGAATGGCTACACCTTC.

The chain uses TRBV7-2 and TRBJ2-1; 10 bases match TRBD2. This CDR3 is built from 16 residues. Germline V gene data show CDR1 as SGHTA and CDR2 as FQGNSA. Losses at the gene ends were 2 bases for V and 4 bases for J; bases not matched to a gene: 5. The CDR3 sequence is CASSLWGSGGYNEQFF. The CDR3 DNA reads as TGTGCCAGCAGCTTATGGGGTAGCGGGGGGTACAATGAGCAGTTCTTC.

This clone was detected a few times. The J gene is TRBJ2-7, the V gene TRBV7-2; 8 bases are a match to TRBD2. The CDR3 spans 14 residues. Germline values: CDR1 SGHTA, CDR2 FQGNSA. V was pared by 3 bases and J by 2 bases, with 3 bases of the junction left unmatched. The CDR3 spells CASSLGGRPYEQYF. Here the CDR3 DNA reads TGTGCCAGCAGCTTGGGCGGGAGGCCCTACGAGCAGTACTTC. The whole variable domain, remainder taken from reference TRBV7-2 and TRBJ2-7, is GAGVSQSPSNKVTEKGKDVELRCDPISGHTALYWYRQSLGQGLEFLIYFQGNSAPDKSGLPSDRFSAERTGGSVSTLTIQRTQQEDSAVYLCASSLGGRPYEQYFGPGTRLTVT.

The gene calls are TRBV27 and TRBJ1-3; 9 positions match TRBD1. With V trimmed by 6 bases and J by 0 bases, 3 bases remained unmatched. The V gene's germline CDR1 is MNHEY and CDR2 SMNVEV (reference sequence). The CDR3 length is 15 residues. The CDR3 DNA reads TGTGCCAGCAGCGGGACAGGGAGCTCTGGAAACACCATATATTTT. This sequence encodes CASSGTGSSGNTIYF.

The V call is TRBV28, the J call TRBJ1-5; D not certain. The CDR3 has 14 amino acids. The germline V gene has CDR1 MDHEN and CDR2 SYDVKM. V shed 6 bases and J shed 4 bases, with 13 bases lying between them. CDR3: CASRREGQNQPQHF. CDR3 bases: TGTGCCAGCAGGAGGGAGGGCCAAAATCAGCCCCAGCATTTT.

The J gene is TRBJ1-1, the V gene TRBV9; D perhaps matches TRBD1 (5 bases). The CDR3 runs 13 residues. Germline V gene data show CDR1 as SGDLS and CDR2 as YYNGEE. Trimming pared 2 bases from V and 1 base from J, leaving 6 bases between. The CDR3 spells CASSVQGNTEAFF. Written as DNA, the CDR3 is TGTGCCAGCAGCGTCCAGGGGAACACTGAAGCTTTCTTT.

V and J are TRBV5-1 and TRBJ2-1; possible D gene TRBD1, 8 bases. V lost 4 bases, J lost 9 bases, and 20 bases lay in between. This CDR3 region has 15 residues. The germline gives CDR1 SGHRS, CDR2 YFSETQ. The CDR3 here is CASSPYRGEGAEQFF. The CDR3 DNA follows: TGCGCCAGCAGCCCCTACAGGGGGGAGGGGGCTGAGCAGTTCTTC.